This record covers a single TCR beta chain. The antigen remains undetermined. This CDR3 has 15 amino acids. Germline lookup yields CDR1 SGHVS and CDR2 FNYEAQ. After removal of 5 bases from V and 4 bases from J, the junction contained 7 bases not matched to a gene. Primers for the PCR totalled 60 Vbeta and 13 Jbeta. Only in-frame clones appear in the TCRdb table, and some are missing; sequencing was by immunoSEQ multiplex PCR. This repertoire shows some 140,000 clones, over 75% found once; its top ten account for 8.8%. The data were obtained in a study of cytomegalovirus exposure and HLA in healthy donors. On the study more broadly: Findings of an earlier analysis included over 95 million unique TCR beta sequences from some 200 million T cells. Whole-study findings and limits: Other equally common chains were less clonally expanded than HLA-associated TCR beta chains, a later analysis showed. Being productive about 87% or about 30% of the time was typical of most TCR beta V segments in an earlier analysis. In terms of immune exposure information, only CMV serostatus was available.

The source is a woman aged 45-65 years in good health and CMV-seropositive. Sequenced sample: PBMCs. This rearrangement joins TRBV7-6 to TRBJ1-1; 10 bases map to TRBD1. The CDR3 bases are TGTGCCAGCAGCGCCAGGGACAGGGGTACCACTGAAGCTTTCTTT. Translation: CASSARDRGTTEAFF.